The 18 T cell receptor beta chains below come from one sample, sequenced in a study of blood T cell repertoires in COVID-19. The repertoire was sequenced with immunoSEQ multiplex PCR; TCRdb's copy has only in-frame clones and lacks some. The repertoire holds approximately 13,000 clones, with around 85% as singletons. Material: peripheral blood. The receptor source for this set is a human donor with active COVID-19. The donor label of this sample is uncertain.

This chain uses TRBV28 with TRBJ1-5, with 8 bases aligning to TRBD1. V shed 5 bases, J shed 6 bases, and the junction held 6 bases outside the gene matches. In germline, CDR1 is MDHEN, CDR2 SYDVKM. The CDR3 extends over 14 amino acids. CDR3 in amino acids: CASSRGQGSQPQHF. CDR3 coding DNA: TGTGCCAGCAGTAGAGGACAGGGAAGTCAGCCCCAGCATTTT.

The chain links TRBV4-2 to TRBJ1-4; a weak D match, TRBD1 (5 bases). Trimming stripped 0 bases from V and 1 base from J, with 15 bases between. The CDR3 totals 18 residues. The germline V gene encodes CDR1 LGHNA and CDR2 YNFKEQ. CDR3 in amino acids: CASSQEGPGRGTNEKLFF. The CDR3 nucleotides read TGTGCCAGCAGCCAAGAAGGGCCAGGAAGGGGAACTAATGAAAAACTGTTTTTT.

The V call is TRBV24-1, the J call TRBJ2-3; 9 nucleotides match TRBD2. The ends lost 3 bases at V and 4 bases at J; junction bases unmatched: 7. Germline-derived CDR1 and CDR2 are KGHDR and SFDVKD. The CDR3 has 16 amino acids. The CDR3 is CATSDRGTSGPDTQYF. The CDR3 region has the DNA TGTGCCACCAGTGATCGGGGAACTAGCGGGCCAGATACGCAGTATTTT.

The rearrangement joins TRBV18 to TRBJ2-3, with a weak D call TRBD1 (6 bases). The germline gives CDR1 KGHSH, CDR2 LQKENI. CDR3 length: 14 residues. Deletions cut 3 bases from V and 4 bases from J, with 11 bases between. The CDR3, as DNA: TGTGCCAGCTCACCGGGGACAAGCGCAGATACGCAGTATTTT. Its translation: CASSPGTSADTQYF.

This chain links TRBV27 with TRBJ2-1, with 7 bases identical to TRBD2. With 5 bases clipped from V and 8 bases from J, the junction kept 9 bases outside the gene matches. The length of the CDR3 is 14 residues. Germline loops: CDR1 MNHEY, CDR2 SMNVEV (reference sequence). For the CDR3, the DNA is TGTGCCAGCAGTCCGGGACTATATTTCGATGAGCAGTTCTTC. It translates to CASSPGLYFDEQFF.

V is TRBV3-1 (or the pseudogene TRBV3-2) and J is TRBJ1-4, with 11 bases lining up with TRBD1. This CDR3 is built from 16 residues. The V gene end was trimmed by 4 bases and the J gene end by 4 bases; junction bases not matched to a gene: 5. CDR1 LGHDT and CDR2 YNNKEL come from the germline V gene (reference sequence). The CDR3 loop is CASSRIGTGGNEKLFF. CDR3 nucleotides: TGTGCCAGCAGCCGAATAGGGACAGGGGGTAATGAAAAACTGTTTTTT.

The V and J genes are TRBV7-3 and TRBJ2-1; 9 nucleotides agree with TRBD2. CDR1 SGHTA and CDR2 FQGTGA come from the germline V gene. CDR3 length: 15 residues. Trimming cost V 0 bases and J 6 bases; bases outside gene matches: 3. The CDR3 DNA follows: TGTGCCAGCAGCTTAACGGGACTAGCTTTCAATGAGCAGTTCTTC. Protein sequence: CASSLTGLAFNEQFF. The full variable domain, its missing parts supplied by reference TRBV7-3 and TRBJ2-1, is GAGVSQTPSNKVTEKGKYVELRCDPISGHTALYWYRQSLGQGPEFLIYFQGTGAADDSGLPNDRFFAVRPEGSVSTLKIQRTERGDSAVYLCASSLTGLAFNEQFFGPGTRLTVL.

The genes are TRBV2 and TRBJ1-4, with 7 bases matching TRBD1. The CDR3 consists of 16 residues. CDR1 and CDR2 (germline): SNHLY, FYNNEI. V shed 1 base, J shed 6 bases, and the junction held 8 bases outside the gene matches. CDR3 coding DNA: TGTGCCAGCAGTGAAGATCCGAGACAGGGTGATGAAAAACTGTTTTTT. Encoded protein: CASSEDPRQGDEKLFF.

The genes are TRBV6-5 and TRBJ2-7; 11 nucleotides align to TRBD2. Germline CDR1 reads MNHEY; CDR2 reads SVGAGI. V trimming: 7 bases; J trimming: 3 bases; junction bases outside the gene matches: 8. This CDR3 is 15 amino acids long. Here the CDR3 reads CASNAAGLAVYEQYF. The CDR3 DNA follows: TGTGCCAGCAATGCGGCGGGACTAGCGGTCTACGAGCAGTACTTC.

CDR3 residues: CASSYSQGINTGELFF. The CDR3 coding sequence is TGTGCCAGCAGTTACAGTCAGGGCATCAACACCGGGGAGCTGTTTTTT. The rearrangement joins TRBV6-8 to TRBJ2-2; weak D call: TRBD1 (5 bases). V was clipped by 2 bases and J by 2 bases, with 12 bases between them. CDR1 is MNHGY and CDR2 is SAAAGT in the germline V gene. CDR3 size: 16 residues.

This clone was counted once. The V and J genes are TRBV30 and TRBJ2-6; TRBD1 agrees at 8 bases. The germline V gene encodes CDR1 GTSNPN and CDR2 SVGIG (reference sequence). The trim removed 0 bases at V and 2 bases at J, leaving 6 bases unmatched. CDR3 length: 17 residues. CDR3 region: CAWSVGQGRPGANVLTF. CDR3 coding DNA: TGTGCCTGGAGTGTCGGACAGGGAAGGCCTGGGGCCAACGTCCTGACTTTC.

The rearrangement joins TRBV5-6 to TRBJ1-6; 9 nucleotides agree with TRBD1. The CDR3 has 14 residues. Per the germline V gene, CDR1 is SGHDT and CDR2 is YYEEEE. With 2 bases clipped from V and 6 bases from J, the junction kept 0 bases outside the gene matches. The CDR3 sequence: CASSLQGANSPLHF. The DNA of the CDR3 is TGTGCCAGCAGCTTACAGGGGGCTAATTCACCCCTCCACTTT.

This chain's CDR3 is CACYSGGGGTDTQYF. DNA for the CDR3: TGTGCCTGCTACAGTGGGGGGGGCGGCACAGATACGCAGTATTTT. The chain combines TRBV30 with TRBJ2-3; D perhaps matches TRBD2 (7 bases). Germline V lookup: CDR1 GTSNPN, CDR2 SVGIG (reference sequence). V shed 6 bases and J shed 1 base, with 17 bases lying between them. This CDR3 region has 15 residues.

The chain combines TRBV30 with TRBJ2-7; perhaps TRBD2 as D (5 bases). The V and J ends lost 3 bases and 4 bases respectively, with 19 bases between them. Germline assignment: CDR1 GTSNPN and CDR2 SVGIG (reference sequence). The CDR3 runs to 15 residues. The CDR3 region is CAWREGPEEIYEQYF. In nucleotides, the CDR3 is TGTGCCTGGAGGGAAGGACCGGAGGAAATTTACGAGCAGTACTTC. Combining the CDR3 with reference TRBV30 and TRBJ2-7 gives the whole variable domain SQTIHQWPATLVQPVGSPLSLECTVEGTSNPNLYWYRQAAGRGLQLLFYSVGIGQISSEVPQNLSASRPQDRQFILSSKKLLLSDSGFYLCAWREGPEEIYEQYFGPGTRLTVT.

V usage is TRBV18 and J usage is TRBJ2-1; TRBD2 agrees at 7 bases. V shed 6 bases, J shed 1 base, and the junction held 6 bases outside the gene matches. Germline CDR1 reads KGHSH; CDR2 reads LQKENI. The CDR3 is 15 amino acids. The CDR3 spells CASSQSGISYNEQFF. CDR3 nucleotides: TGTGCCAGCTCCCAAAGCGGGATATCCTACAATGAGCAGTTCTTC.

This clone was seen just once. CDR3 loop: CASSQGVSQNTEAFF. CDR3 DNA sequence: TGTGCCAGCAGCCAGGGGGTTTCCCAGAACACTGAAGCTTTCTTT. The J gene is TRBJ1-1, the V gene TRBV5-4, with TRBD1 matching over 7 bases. With V trimmed by 4 bases and J by 1 base, 7 bases remained unmatched. Germline CDR1 reads SGHNT; CDR2 reads YYREEE (reference sequence). The CDR3 sequence is 15 residues long.

The chain is built from TRBV19 and TRBJ1-1; D ambiguous. V lost 8 bases, J lost 0 bases, and 16 bases lay in between. CDR1 is LNHDA and CDR2 is SQIVND in the germline V gene (reference sequence). CDR3 size: 15 residues. CDR3 residues: CASSPLGSMNTEAFF. The CDR3 DNA reads as TGTGCCAGTTCCCCTCTCGGGTCTATGAACACTGAAGCTTTCTTT.

The genes are TRBV5-4 and TRBJ2-7, with TRBD2 matching over 13 bases. This CDR3 is 16 amino acids long. V lost 4 bases to trimming and J lost 6 bases; unmatched junction nucleotides: 10. The germline V gene encodes CDR1 SGHNT and CDR2 YYREEE (reference sequence). The CDR3 here is CASSPGTSGKRGEQYF. Written as DNA, the CDR3 is TGTGCCAGCAGCCCGGGGACTAGCGGGAAAAGAGGCGAGCAGTACTTC.